This T cell receptor (beta chain) is drawn from a study of regulatory T cells in long-lasting Graves disease. Study at large: Graves' patients (newly diagnosed) had been on antithyroid drugs under 3 months.

This clonotype was recorded many times. Its antigen is still unknown. Arm-PCR with iRepertoire HTBI primers amplified the CDR3 regions for these TCR beta libraries. MiXCR, applied by TCRdb to the multiplex PCR reads, yields one record per CDR3 protein. The sample has 560,000 or so distinct CDR3 sequences; around 15% are singletons. Time point in this sample: newly diagnosed GD, antithyroid drugs for less than 3 months. Extracted PBMC RNA gave rise to the TCR library. Study observations and caveats: A reduction in accuracy may have resulted from the small sample size.

The CDR3 extends over 12 amino acids. The germline CDR1 and CDR2 sequences are MNHEY and SVGEGT. Trimming pared 0 bases from V and 5 bases from J, leaving 2 bases between. The same sample was also studied in work on T cells in Graves' hyperthyroidism and ophthalmopathy. That report adds: A set of HTBI primers served as the primers for a first-round RT-PCR of the TCR CDR3.

The material was peripheral blood mononuclear cells (PBMCs), obtained at new diagnosis, from a patient treated with antithyroid drugs. The clonotype was recovered from a man between 18 and 29 years old with Graves disease. The chain links TRBV6-2 or TRBV6-3 to TRBJ2-1; the D is unclear. In nucleotides, the CDR3 is TGTGCCAGCAGTTACTCAGACAATGAGCAGTTCTTC. The encoded protein is CASSYSDNEQFF.